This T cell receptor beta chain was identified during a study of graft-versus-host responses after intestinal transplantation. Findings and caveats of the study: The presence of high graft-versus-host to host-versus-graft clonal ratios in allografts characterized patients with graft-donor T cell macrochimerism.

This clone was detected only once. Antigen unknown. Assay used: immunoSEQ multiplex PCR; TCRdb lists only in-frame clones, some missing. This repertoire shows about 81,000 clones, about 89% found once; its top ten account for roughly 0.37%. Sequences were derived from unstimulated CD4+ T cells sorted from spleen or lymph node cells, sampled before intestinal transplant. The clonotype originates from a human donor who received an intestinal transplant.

Written as DNA, the CDR3 is TGTGCCAGCAGTTTACCCGGACAGGGATATGGCTACACCTTC. Amino acid sequence: CASSLPGQGYGYTF. The chain uses TRBV28 and TRBJ1-2; TRBD1 matches 8 bases. This CDR3 spans 14 amino acids. V shed 2 bases and J 5 bases; nucleotides not matched to a gene: 4. Per germline, CDR1 MDHEN and CDR2 SYDVKM.